A single sample is the source of the 10 T cell receptor beta chains below, sequenced in a study of blood T cell repertoires in COVID-19. Data came from immunoSEQ multiplex PCR; TCRdb stores just in-frame clones and leaves some out. The table records roughly 400,000 clones, roughly 89% of them present only once. Sequenced sample: PBMCs or T cells enriched from blood (not recorded which). The receptors stem from a woman between 45 and 65 years old who had recovered from COVID-19.

The CDR3 nucleotides read TGTGCCTGGGACAGATCCTACGAGCAGTACTTC. This encodes CAWDRSYEQYF. The rearrangement links TRBV30 to TRBJ2-7; D is possibly TRBD1 (5 bases). This CDR3 spans 11 amino acids. Germline CDR1 GTSNPN, CDR2 SVGIG (reference sequence). Trimming shortened V by 5 bases and J by 1 base, and 6 bases separated the two germline ends.

J is TRBJ2-3 and V is TRBV6-5; D is possibly TRBD2 (6 bases). V was cut by 4 bases and J by 8 bases, with 13 bases left in between. The germline gives CDR1 MNHEY, CDR2 SVGAGI. This CDR3 is built from 13 residues. The CDR3 DNA follows: TGTGCCAGCAGTTTGGAGGGCATGGGTACGCAGTATTTT. Its protein is CASSLEGMGTQYF.

This rearrangement joins TRBV29-1 to TRBJ2-1; tentatively, D is TRBD2 (5 bases). Germline values: CDR1 SQVTM, CDR2 ANQGSEA. The CDR3 spans 13 residues. The V gene lost 7 bases and the J gene lost 0 bases, with 10 bases spanning the gap. CDR3 nucleotides: TGCAGCGCTCCGGGGAGCTCCTACAATGAGCAGTTCTTC. It codes for CSAPGSSYNEQFF.

The chain recombines TRBV9 with TRBJ1-2; D call uncertain. Germline assignment: CDR1 SGDLS and CDR2 YYNGEE. Trimming stripped 0 bases from V and 3 bases from J, with 3 bases between. This CDR3 comprises 12 residues. CDR3 protein: CASSVADYGYTF. In DNA, the CDR3 is TGTGCCAGCAGCGTAGCAGACTATGGCTACACCTTC.

The V and J genes are TRBV7-9 and TRBJ1-2; no firm D call. V was trimmed by 8 bases and J by 2 bases, leaving 9 bases between them. The germline V gene encodes CDR1 SEHNR and CDR2 FQNEAQ (reference sequence). The CDR3 loop spans 12 amino acids. The CDR3 DNA is TGTGCCAGCGGAGTGGAAAACTATGGCTACACCTTC. Translation: CASGVENYGYTF. Supplemented by reference TRBV7-9 and TRBJ1-2, the full variable domain reads DTGVSQNPRHKITKRGQNVTFRCDPISEHNRLYWYRQTLGQGPEFLTYFQNEAQLEKSRLLSDRFSAERPKGSFSTLEIQRTEQGDSAMYLCASGVENYGYTFGSGTRLTVV.

The V and J genes are TRBV7-8 and TRBJ1-5; tentatively, D is TRBD1 (5 bases). The CDR3 has 17 amino acids. The germline CDR1 and CDR2 sequences are SGHVS and FQNEAQ. V lost 5 bases and J lost 6, with 23 bases in between. CDR3 amino acids: CASSTRQFGSRGQPQHF. For the CDR3, the DNA is TGTGCCAGCAGCACTCGACAGTTTGGGTCGCGCGGTCAGCCCCAGCATTTT. Together with reference TRBV7-8 and TRBJ1-5, the CDR3 gives the full variable domain: GAGVSQSPRYKVAKRGQDVALRCDPISGHVSLFWYQQALGQGPEFLTYFQNEAQLDKSGLPSDRFFAERPEGSVSTLKIQRTQQEDSAVYLCASSTRQFGSRGQPQHFGDGTRLSIL.

The gene calls are TRBV5-5 and TRBJ1-3; the D gene is possibly TRBD1 (5 bases). CDR3 length equals 17 residues. V shed 4 bases and J shed 0 bases, with 17 bases lying between them. Germline values: CDR1 SGHKS, CDR2 YYEKEE (reference sequence). CDR3 sequence (DNA): TGTGCCAGCAGCGCTACGACAGTTAGGGGCTCTGGAAACACCATATATTTT. Its protein product is CASSATTVRGSGNTIYF.

V usage is TRBV18 and J usage is TRBJ2-6; 7 bases map to TRBD1. The ends lost 5 bases at V and 2 bases at J; junction bases unmatched: 9. CDR3 length: 17 amino acids. CDR1 KGHSH and CDR2 LQKENI come from the germline V gene. CDR3 bases: TGTGCCAGCTCAGCGATGACAGGGACGACTGGGGCCAACGTCCTGACTTTC. This codes for CASSAMTGTTGANVLTF.

V gene TRBV14 combines with J gene TRBJ1-3; TRBD1 aligns across 8 bases. Germline trimming cut 4 bases from V and 0 bases from J; bases unmatched to any gene: 5. CDR3 length: 16 residues. Germline CDR1 reads SGHDN; CDR2 reads FVKESK. This chain's CDR3 is CASSPRTGISGNTIYF. CDR3 nucleotide sequence: TGTGCCAGCAGCCCGAGGACAGGGATCTCTGGAAACACCATATATTTT.

The gene calls are TRBV7-8 and TRBJ2-7; TRBD1 is a possible D gene (5 bases). The CDR3 is 14 residues long. V lost 4 bases and J 4 bases, leaving 14 bases between the germline ends. Per germline, CDR1 SGHVS and CDR2 FQNEAQ. The CDR3 here is CASSSSGPGYEQYF. In DNA, the CDR3 is TGTGCCAGCAGCTCTTCCGGGCCAGGGTACGAGCAGTACTTC.